The 15 T cell receptor delta chains presented below share a single source sample, sequenced in a study of γδ T cells in repeated Plasmodium falciparum infection. Flow sorting of PBMC yielded separate Vgamma9/Vdelta2+ and Vdelta2-negative gammadelta T cell populations for bulk repertoire analysis. TCRdb used CATT to re-call clones from the multiplex PCR reads. The top ten clones hold roughly 9.2% of a sample with about 48,000 delta-chain clones, 1.5% to 2% of them seen once. Specimen: gamma-delta T cells from blood. The source of these receptors is a pool of human donors (malaria-infected and uninfected, not separated).

This clone occurred a few times. The likely explanation is a read error, given a far larger clone one base away. The identical CDR3 is also encoded by other nucleotide sequences in the sample. This chain links TRDV1 with TRDJ1; 10 bases match TRDD3. The J gene is absent in TCRdb and was assigned here via DNA matching to germline. This CDR3 has 21 residues. V gave up 3 bases and J gave up 4 bases; unmatched junction bases: 23. Looked up from germline, CDR1 is TSWWSYY and CDR2 is QGS. The CDR3 nucleotides read TGTGCTCTTGGGGAGCTCGGTCCTACAGAGCTACTGGGGGATTGGTGCGATAAACTCATCTTT. This encodes CALGELGPTELLGDWCDKLIF.

This clone was counted many times. The J gene is TRDJ1, the V gene TRDV3; 7 bases map to TRDD3. The J gene is absent in TCRdb and was assigned here via DNA matching to germline. The V segment lost 2 bases and the J segment 1 base; nucleotides outside the gene matches: 19. CDR3 size: 18 residues. Germline V gene data show CDR1 as TVYSNPD and CDR2 as GDNSRS (reference sequence). CDR3 nucleotides: TGTGCCTTTGAGGTACCGGCCTTATTACTGGGGATCACCGATAAACTCATCTTT. This translates into CAFEVPALLLGITDKLIF.

This clone was detected ten times or more. The CDR3 sequence: CALGVQVLGEKLIF. In DNA form, the CDR3 reads TGTGCTCTTGGGGTCCAGGTACTGGGGGAAAAACTCATCTTT. The V and J genes are TRDV1 and TRDJ1; TRDD3 agrees at 9 bases. CDR3 length equals 14 residues. The J segment lost 8 bases and the V segment lost 4 bases, leaving 8 bases of the junction unmatched. Germline CDR1 is TSWWSYY and CDR2 is QGS.

This clone showed up just a few times. It is likely a read error: a sequence one base away is far more abundant. Other DNA sequences from this sample encode an identical CDR3 as well. The chain is built from TRDV1 and TRDJ1; 7 bases agree with TRDD3. CDR3 size: 15 residues. Germline V CDR1 and CDR2: TSWWSYY, QGS. CDR3 amino acids: CALGEKHGYADKLIF. In DNA, the CDR3 is TGTGCTCTTGGGGAAAAGCATGGATACGCCGACAAACTCATCTTT.

This clone was seen more than once but under ten times. The protein TCRdb lists belongs to a much larger clone and differs from this DNA's translation at residue 3, which points to a read error; the protein shown is made from the DNA. The genes are TRDV1 and TRDJ1; 8 nucleotides agree with TRDD2. TCRdb offers no J gene call, so here the DNA was matched to germline to obtain one. Looked up from germline, CDR1 is TSWWSYY and CDR2 is QGS. The CDR3 has 19 amino acids. The CDR3: CAPGELHLPTKGSTDKLIF. As DNA, the CDR3 is TGTGCTCCTGGGGAACTTCATCTTCCTACGAAGGGTTCCACCGATAAACTCATCTTT.

There are a few counts of this clone. The protein that TCRdb holds for this DNA derives from a much larger clone and differs from the translated DNA at residue 20, which likely indicates a read error; the protein shown here is translated from the DNA. Called V gene: TRDV1; the J gene was not called; the D call TRDD3 from the table was never checked on the DNA. The CDR3 is 24 amino acids. Per germline, CDR1 TSWWSYY and CDR2 QGS. The CDR3 nucleotides are TGTGCTCTTGGGGAACTCCTTATACTACCCAAAGTATGGTGGATACGCCAGGAGGACATAAAGTTCATCTTT. Translated, it gives CALGELLILPKVWWIRQEDIKFIF.

This clone was observed a few times. The protein TCRdb lists belongs to a much larger clone and differs from this DNA's translation at residue 6, which points to a read error; the protein shown is made from the DNA. The V call is TRDV1, the J call TRDJ1, with 7 bases matching TRDD2. Here the J gene came from matching the DNA to germline, since TCRdb omits it. Germline V gene data show CDR1 as TSWWSYY and CDR2 as QGS. V lost 5 bases, J lost 0 bases, and 15 bases stayed unmatched. This CDR3 spans 18 amino acids. The DNA of the CDR3 is TGTGCTCTTGGGAACTTTCCTACGAAGTCTACGTACACCGATAAACTCATCTTT. Its translation: CALGNFPTKSTYTDKLIF.

As concerns this clone: The protein in TCRdb stems from a much larger clone and differs at residue 11 from this DNA's translation, likely a read error; here the protein is translated from the DNA. The V call is TRDV1, the J call TRDJ1, with D unresolved. Trimming stripped 1 base from V and 0 bases from J, with 21 bases between. Germline CDR1 reads TSWWSYY; CDR2 reads QGS. The CDR3 is 19 residues long. The CDR3 reads CALGEREILSALYTDKLIF. Written as DNA, the CDR3 is TGTGCTCTTGGGGAACGGGAGATTCTCTCGGCGTTGTACACCGATAAACTCATCTTT.

On this clone itself: The mismatch at residue 16 between this DNA's translation and the TCRdb protein of a much larger clone likely reflects a read error; the protein shown is translated from the DNA. The chain couples TRDV1 to TRDJ1; TRDD3 agrees at 10 bases. No J gene was available from TCRdb, and it was assigned here by a germline match of the DNA. CDR3 size: 21 residues. Germline V CDR1 and CDR2: TSWWSYY, QGS. With 0 bases clipped from V and 3 bases from J, the junction kept 19 bases outside the gene matches. CDR3 DNA: TGTGCTCTTGGGGAACTAGTATTCGCCTCCTGGGGGATAAAGTGGGCCGATAAACTCATCTTT. Translation gives CALGELVFASWGIKWADKLIF.

This clone came up a few times. TCRdb records a much larger clone's protein for this DNA, with a difference at residue 10 that likely arises from a read error; the protein given is the translation of the DNA. V usage is TRDV2 and J usage is TRDJ1, with no clear D. TCRdb gives no J gene; it was assigned here by matching the DNA to germline. The germline gives CDR1 GEAIGNYY, CDR2 EKD. This CDR3 spans 13 amino acids. This CDR3 is CACDSVGVDELIF. For the CDR3, the DNA is TGTGCCTGTGACAGTGTAGGAGTCGATGAACTCATCTTT.

This clone was counted between two and nine times. TCRdb shows a much larger clone's protein in place of this DNA's translation, and the two differ at residue 21, likely through a read error; the protein shown is translated from the DNA. The chain employs TRDV2 and TRDJ1; 11 bases are a match to TRDD3. The J gene comes from matching the DNA to germline here; TCRdb lacks it. Germline CDR1 is GEAIGNYY and CDR2 is EKD. The length of the CDR3 is 24 residues. The CDR3 protein is CACDLLSRQPRAGGYSPYTDRLIF. CDR3 in DNA: TGTGCCTGTGACCTCTTATCTCGACAACCACGAGCTGGGGGATACTCGCCGTACACCGATAGACTCATCTTT.

In this sample, this clone turned up a few times. A far larger clone lies a single base away; this is likely a read error. The sample has other DNA sequences that encode this CDR3 too. This CDR3 reads CAFRQLGDTDKLIF. CDR3 nucleotide sequence: TGTGCCTTTCGGCAACTGGGGGACACCGATAAACTCATCTTT. The chain employs TRDV3 and TRDJ1; TRDD3 aligns across 8 bases. V gave up 2 bases and J gave up 0 bases; unmatched junction bases: 5. In germline, CDR1 is TVYSNPD, CDR2 GDNSRS (reference sequence). The CDR3 sequence is 14 residues long.

This clone was recorded many times. TCRdb's protein for this DNA is that of a much larger clone and differs from the translation at residue 19, likely a read error; the protein shown is the DNA translation. V gene TRDV1 combines with J gene TRDJ1; tentatively, D is TRDD2 or TRDD3 (8 bases each). The CDR3 is 21 residues long. In germline, CDR1 is TSWWSYY, CDR2 QGS. The CDR3 sequence: CALGEVFLRFWGKLYTDKPIF. DNA of the CDR3: TGTGCTCTTGGGGAGGTCTTCCTACGATTCTGGGGGAAACTGTACACCGATAAACCCATCTTT.

This clone has a handful of counts. Translating this DNA gives a protein that differs at residue 19 from the TCRdb one, which belongs to a much larger clone; a read error is likely, and the protein shown is this translation. No call exists for the J gene, whereas the V gene is TRDV1; the D call in the table, TRDD3, was not verified against the DNA. The CDR3 has 21 residues. In germline, CDR1 is TSWWSYY, CDR2 QGS. The CDR3 DNA sequence: TGTGCTCTTGGGGATGCCCTGGGGATACGGATAAGCTCCTGGGACACCCGACAGGTATTTTTC. It translates to CALGDALGIRISSWDTRQVFF.

This clone was seen only a few times. TCRdb assigns this DNA the protein of a much larger clone, which departs from its translation at residue 7; this likely reflects a read error, and the protein shown comes from translating the DNA. The rearrangement joins TRDV1 to TRDJ1, with 8 bases that match TRDD3. The J gene is absent in TCRdb and was assigned here via DNA matching to germline. The length of the CDR3 is 26 residues. Germline V gene lookup returns CDR1 TSWWSYY and CDR2 QGS. J was trimmed by 0 bases and V by 0 bases; bases with no gene match: 33. The CDR3 DNA follows: TGTGCTCTTGGGGAACTGCTCGGGGGGCCAGTCTTGACTGCGTACTGGGGGTTACCTTACACCGATAAACTCATCTTT. Its protein product is CALGELLGGPVLTAYWGLPYTDKLIF.